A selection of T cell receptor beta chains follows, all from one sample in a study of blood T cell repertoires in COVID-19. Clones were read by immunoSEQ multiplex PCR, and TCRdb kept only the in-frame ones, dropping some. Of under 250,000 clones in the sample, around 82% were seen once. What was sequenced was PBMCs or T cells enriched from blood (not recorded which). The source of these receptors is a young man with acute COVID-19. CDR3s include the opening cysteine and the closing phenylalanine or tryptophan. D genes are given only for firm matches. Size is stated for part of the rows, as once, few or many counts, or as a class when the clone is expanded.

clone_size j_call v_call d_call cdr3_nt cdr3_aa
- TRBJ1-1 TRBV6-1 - TGTGCCAGCAGTGACCCGGGAGGGACGGGTGGAAACACTGAAGCTTTCTTT CASSDPGGTGGNTEAFF
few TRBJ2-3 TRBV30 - TGTGCCTACAGGATTAGCACAGATACGCAGTATTTT CAYRISTDTQYF
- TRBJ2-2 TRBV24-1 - TGTGCCACCAGCCCGGGACATTTGACCGGGGAGCTGTTTTTT CATSPGHLTGELFF
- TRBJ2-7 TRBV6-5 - TGTGCCAGCAGAATTGACACAGGGTTTAGCGAGCAGTACTTC CASRIDTGFSEQYF
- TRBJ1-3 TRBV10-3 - TGTGCCATCAGTCCGACAGTTAGCTCTGGAAACACCATATATTTT CAISPTVSSGNTIYF
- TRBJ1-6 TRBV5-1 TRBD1 TGCGCCAGCAGCTTGGGGGGACAGGGGTATAATTCACCCCTCCACTTT CASSLGGQGYNSPLHF
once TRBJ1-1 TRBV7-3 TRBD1 TGTGCCAGCAGGCCAGGGGGAGCCAACACTGAAGCTTTCTTT CASRPGGANTEAFF
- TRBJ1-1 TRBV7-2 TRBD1 TGTGCCAGCAGCTTATCCGGGACAGGGGGCCGGACTGAAGCTTTCTTT CASSLSGTGGRTEAFF
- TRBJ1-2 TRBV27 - TGTGCCAGCAGTTTATCAGGAGGCTATGGCTACACCTTC CASSLSGGYGYTF
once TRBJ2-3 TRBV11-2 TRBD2 TGTGCCAGCAGTTCCGGGACTAGATTCGTGGGCCACACAGATACGCAGTATTTT CASSSGTRFVGHTDTQYF
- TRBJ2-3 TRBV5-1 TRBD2 TGCGCCAGCAGCTTGAACCCGGGACTAGCGAGCACAGATACGCAGTATTTT CASSLNPGLASTDTQYF
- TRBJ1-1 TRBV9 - TGTGCCAGCAGCGTGGGGGAGGGAAGGACTGAAGCTTTCTTT CASSVGEGRTEAFF
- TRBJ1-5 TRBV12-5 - TGTGCCACTAGACGGGGGGCAAATCAGCCCCAGCATTTT CATRRGANQPQHF
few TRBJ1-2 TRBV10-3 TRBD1 TGTGCCATCAGTGAAGGCAGGGACAGGGGCGCAAACTATGGCTACACCTTC CAISEGRDRGANYGYTF
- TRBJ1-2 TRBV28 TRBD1 TGTGCCAGCGGGTCTCCGGGGACAGGGGATTTTGCTAACTATGGCTACACCTTC CASGSPGTGDFANYGYTF
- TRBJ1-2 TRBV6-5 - TGTGCCAGCGGGAGTTGGAATACCTATGGCTACACCTTC CASGSWNTYGYTF
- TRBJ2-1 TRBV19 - TGTGCCAGTAGTATCGCGGAGAGGCGCCCCTACAATGAGCAGTTCTTC CASSIAERRPYNEQFF
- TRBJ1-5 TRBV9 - TGTGCCAGCCAGGGAAGTGGGTATCAGCCCCAGCATTTT CASQGSGYQPQHF
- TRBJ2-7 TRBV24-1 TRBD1 TGTGCCACCAGTGAGGGACAGGGACCCTACGAGCAGTACTTC CATSEGQGPYEQYF
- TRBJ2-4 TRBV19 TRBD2 TGTGCCAGTAGTATAGGGGGACTAGCGGGGTTTGCCAAAAACATTCAGTACTTC CASSIGGLAGFAKNIQYF
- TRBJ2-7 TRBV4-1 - TGCGCCAGCAGCCAAGAAGGCGGCTACAAGCAGTACTTC CASSQEGGYKQYF
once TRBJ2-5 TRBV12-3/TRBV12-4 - TGTGCCAGCAGCTCAGACTGGAAAGAGACCCAGTACTTC CASSSDWKETQYF
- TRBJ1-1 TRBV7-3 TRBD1 TGTGCCAGCAGCTCCTCGACAGGGACTGAAGCTTTCTTT CASSSSTGTEAFF
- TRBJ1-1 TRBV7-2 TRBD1 TGTGCCAGCAGCTTATTTCCAGGGGGGTTGAACACTGAAGCTTTCTTT CASSLFPGGLNTEAFF
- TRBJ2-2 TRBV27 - TGTGCCAGCAGTCCCCTAGGGAGCGGGCTCACCGGGGAGCTGTTTTTT CASSPLGSGLTGELFF
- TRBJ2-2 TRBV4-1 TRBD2 TGCGCCAGCAGCCCCCTCCCCCTAGCGGGCACCGGGGAGCTGTTTTTT CASSPLPLAGTGELFF
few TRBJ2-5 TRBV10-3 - TGTGCCATCAGTGAGTCGGGGGCAGGGCAAGAGACCCAGTACTTC CAISESGAGQETQYF
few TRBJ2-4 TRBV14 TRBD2 TGTGCCAGCAGCAGGACTAGCGGGGGTACCAAAAACATTCAGTACTTC CASSRTSGGTKNIQYF
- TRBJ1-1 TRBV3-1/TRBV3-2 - TGTGCCAGCAGCCAACAGGGCAGAAACACTGAAGCTTTCTTT CASSQQGRNTEAFF
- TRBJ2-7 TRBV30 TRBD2 TGTGCCTGGAGCGGGGGGGGACCTCGCGAGCAGTACTTC CAWSGGGPREQYF
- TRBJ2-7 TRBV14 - TGTGCCAGCAGCCTTTTCCAGGGTTTCTCCGAGCAGTACTTC CASSLFQGFSEQYF
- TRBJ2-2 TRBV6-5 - TGTGCCAGCAAAATTGGGGGGGCCAACACCGGGGAGCTGTTTTTT CASKIGGANTGELFF
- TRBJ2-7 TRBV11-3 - TGTGCCAGCAGCTTAGGGGGCAGTCCTTACGAGCAGTACTTC CASSLGGSPYEQYF
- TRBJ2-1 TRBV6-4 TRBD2 TGTGCCAGCAGGAGAGTAGCGGGGCTTAGCAATGAGCAGTTCTTC CASRRVAGLSNEQFF
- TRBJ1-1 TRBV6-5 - TGTGCCAGCATCAGAGACAGAGTGAACACTGAAGCTTTCTTT CASIRDRVNTEAFF